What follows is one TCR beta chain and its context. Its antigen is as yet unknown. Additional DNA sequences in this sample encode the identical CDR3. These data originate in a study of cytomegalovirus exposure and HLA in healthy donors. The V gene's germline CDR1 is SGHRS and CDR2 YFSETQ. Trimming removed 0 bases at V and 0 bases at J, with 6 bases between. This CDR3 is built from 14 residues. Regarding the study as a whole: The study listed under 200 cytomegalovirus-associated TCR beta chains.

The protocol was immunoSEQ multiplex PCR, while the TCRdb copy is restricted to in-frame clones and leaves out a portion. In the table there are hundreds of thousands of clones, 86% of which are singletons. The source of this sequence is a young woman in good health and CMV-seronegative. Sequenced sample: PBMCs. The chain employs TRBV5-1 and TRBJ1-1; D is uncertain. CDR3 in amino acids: CASSLAGMNTEAFF. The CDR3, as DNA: TGCGCCAGCAGCTTGGCGGGAATGAACACTGAAGCTTTCTTT.